Detailed here is one T cell receptor (beta chain). The specificity of this receptor is unknown. Base qualities are not provided; no much larger clone lies one nucleotide away. The immunoSEQ Assay, a bias-controlled multiplex PCR, was used to amplify TCRbeta CDR3 regions from genomic DNA. Concerning the study's data processing: Nucleated cell counts per sample were estimated from amplification of reference gene primers within the assay. To quantify the absolute abundance of each unique TCRbeta CDR3 rearrangement, sequence reads were collapsed and filtered. Productive Simpson clonality was computed per sample as the square root of Simpson's diversity index over productive rearrangements. Imported from immuneACCESS, the table was reduced by TCRdb to in-frame sequences with V and J called. These copies leave out some clones; in studies compared against another copy, an unresolved V gene accounts for under half, and the cause of the remainder is not known. From that table come the V and J calls and clone size; the DNA was used to work out D and trimming. Within this sample are 150,000 to 200,000 clones, with approximately 79% of them counted one time only. Of the sample, roughly 5.2% falls within the top ten clones.

The sample belongs to a study of blood T cell repertoires in COVID-19 (dated by TCRdb to between 2020 and 2021). In the study overall: Samples from collaborators originated in the United States, Italy and Spain and spanned both the acute and convalescent phases of COVID-19. The prospective study material was composed of cDNA or gDNA derived from T cells, B-cell-depleted T cells, or PBMCs. Deeply sampled blood TCRbeta repertoires from subjects exposed to, actively infected with, or recovered from COVID-19 were included in the dataset. The repertoires were released in a freely available public database intended as a resource for research on the immune response to SARS-CoV-2. Samples came from the ongoing ImmuneRACE study (first 160 participants) plus 1,254 subjects from 6 global collaborators. Nearly every sample came with metadata listing a de-identified subject ID, COVID-19 status, age in years and sex. Where available, HLA class I and class II types were taken from metadata supplied by the sample provider and were not determined by assay-based typing.

What the authors observed across the whole study: How much clinical and demographic metadata was included differed by source and by participant, and the metadata was provided uncurated.

V is pruned by 3 bases and J by 6 bases, leaving 9 bases of the junction without a gene match. The germline V gene provides CDR1 LGHNA and CDR2 YSLEER. The CDR3 runs 17 amino acids, cysteine and phenylalanine included. Kept here is only the CDR3 DNA, which spans 51 bases and is read in frame from base 1. Participants in the prospective study were enrolled through a virtual design, were aged about 18 to 90 years, and lived in roughly 25 United States geographic areas. In the prospective study, participants were assigned to cohorts based on the clinical history participants reported in a screening survey and a study questionnaire. In the prospective study, mobile phlebotomists collected whole blood, serum and a nasopharyngeal or oropharyngeal swab from each participant. Over a roughly 2-month period, participants in the prospective study had the option of providing additional blood draws and questionnaires. Prospective study blood samples were shipped either frozen or at room temperature before DNA extraction.

The V and J segments used are TRBV4-3 and TRBJ2-1, with 12 bases in between that match TRBD2. The clonotype was recovered from a woman aged 55 to 70 with acute COVID-19. Sequenced: PBMCs or T cells enriched from blood (not recorded which). For the CDR3, the sequence is CASSHRLTSGGFNEQFF. The bases are TGCGCCAGCAGCCACAGGCTAACTAGCGGGGGGTTCAATGAGCAGTTCTTC.